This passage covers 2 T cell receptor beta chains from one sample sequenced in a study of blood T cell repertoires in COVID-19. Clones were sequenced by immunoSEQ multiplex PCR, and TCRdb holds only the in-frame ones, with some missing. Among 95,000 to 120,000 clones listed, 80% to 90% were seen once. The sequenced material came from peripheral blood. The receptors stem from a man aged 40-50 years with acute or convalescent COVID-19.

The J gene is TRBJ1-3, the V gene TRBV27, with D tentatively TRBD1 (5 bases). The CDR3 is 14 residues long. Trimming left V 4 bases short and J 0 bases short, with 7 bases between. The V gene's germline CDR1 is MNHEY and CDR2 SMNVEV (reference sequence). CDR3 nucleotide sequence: TGTGCCAGCAGTTCAGGGATCTCTGGAAACACCATATATTTT. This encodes CASSSGISGNTIYF.

CDR3 nucleotide sequence: TGTGCCAGTAGTGGTTACATGAACACTGAAGCTTTCTTT. Translating gives CASSGYMNTEAFF. The J gene is TRBJ1-1, the V gene TRBV19; D remains ambiguous. V gave up 5 bases and J gave up 0 bases, with 7 bases separating them. This CDR3 has 13 residues. The germline CDR1 and CDR2 sequences are LNHDA and SQIVND (reference sequence).